These T cell receptor beta chains were read from a single sample in a study of monozygotic twins with cystic fibrosis. Clones were read by immunoSEQ multiplex PCR, and TCRdb kept only the in-frame ones, dropping some. The sample records about 36,000 clones, around 82% being singletons. The sample comprised blood. The receptors shown here come from a girl aged 2 to 10 with cystic fibrosis. Both conserved end residues are part of each CDR3. A D gene is named only where the DNA matches it firmly. Rows may omit the clone size; those that give it use once, few, many or a size class.

j_call d_call v_call clone_size cdr3_nt cdr3_aa
TRBJ2-5 TRBD2 TRBV5-1 once TGCGCCAGCCATCCTAGCGGGGGAGCTCAAGAGACCCAGTACTTC CASHPSGGAQETQYF
TRBJ2-7 NA TRBV15 NA TGTGCCACCAGCAGAGATATTCCCCCCTCCGAGCAGTACTTC CATSRDIPPSEQYF
TRBJ2-3 TRBD2 TRBV6-5 NA TGTGCCAGCAGTTACGGGACTACCACAGATACGCAGTATTTT CASSYGTTTDTQYF
TRBJ2-3 TRBD2 TRBV4-2 NA TGTGCCAGCAGCCAAGGTGGTTGGGGGGGGAGAGATACGCAGTATTTT CASSQGGWGGRDTQYF
TRBJ1-3 TRBD1 TRBV19 few TGTGCCAGTAGGACAGGGAACGGAAACACCATATATTTT CASRTGNGNTIYF
TRBJ2-1 NA TRBV6-1 NA TGTGCCAGCCTACGTGGCTCCTACAATGAGCAGTTCTTC CASLRGSYNEQFF
TRBJ2-3 NA TRBV6-5 NA TGTGCCAGCAGTTACGGGACACATCTAGGCACAGATACGCAGTATTTT CASSYGTHLGTDTQYF
TRBJ1-1 TRBD1 TRBV19 NA TGTGCCAGTAGTATTGTTCTGGGACAGGGGACGAGATGGGACACTGAAGCTTTCTTT CASSIVLGQGTRWDTEAFF
TRBJ1-1 NA TRBV30 NA TGTGCCTGGAGTGTGACAGGAATGAACACTGAAGCTTTCTTT CAWSVTGMNTEAFF
TRBJ2-1 TRBD2 TRBV9 NA TGTGCCAGCAGCCCCCGGGGAAAGCGGGGGGGCAATGAGCAGTTCTTC CASSPRGKRGGNEQFF
TRBJ2-5 TRBD2 TRBV9 NA TGTGCCAGCAGAGGCGGGACTAGCGGTGAGCAAGAGACCCAGTACTTC CASRGGTSGEQETQYF
TRBJ1-4 NA TRBV2 NA TGTGCCAGCAGGGCAGACCAGGAAAAACTGTTTTTT CASRADQEKLFF
TRBJ2-5 NA TRBV14 NA TGTGCCAGCAGCCCCCGCGGGGAGACCCAGTACTTC CASSPRGETQYF
TRBJ1-6 NA TRBV6-6 NA TGTGCCAGCAGTTATAGGCAGGGAGAATCACCCCTCCACTTT CASSYRQGESPLHF
TRBJ2-7 NA TRBV30 NA TGTGCCTGGAGTGTAGAGGGGACCTACGAGCAGTACTTC CAWSVEGTYEQYF
TRBJ2-7 TRBD1 TRBV7-8 NA TGTGCCAGCAGCTTCGGACAGGGGAGGCCCTACGAGCAGTACTTC CASSFGQGRPYEQYF
TRBJ2-3 TRBD2 TRBV6-1 NA TGTGCCAGCAGTGAAGCTCCGGGGGGTTCAGATACGCAGTATTTT CASSEAPGGSDTQYF
TRBJ1-1 NA TRBV5-1 few TGCGCCAGCAGCTTGTTCGGACAGAACACTGAAGCTTTCTTT CASSLFGQNTEAFF
TRBJ2-7 NA TRBV19 NA TGTGCCAGTAGTATACGGCAGGGGATGAGCTACGAGCAGTACTTC CASSIRQGMSYEQYF
TRBJ1-2 NA TRBV2 NA TGTGCCAGCACTCGGGTCTCCTCAAACTATGGCTACACCTTC CASTRVSSNYGYTF
TRBJ2-2 TRBD2 TRBV19 NA TGTGCCAGTAGTGTCTCATTGTTCTCTCTTCGGGGGGGCGCGAACACCGGGGAGCTGTTTTTT CASSVSLFSLRGGANTGELFF
TRBJ2-7 NA TRBV5-1 once TGCGCCAGCAGCTTAGGCTCTCCAGCCTCCTACGAGCAGTACTTC CASSLGSPASYEQYF
TRBJ1-1 TRBD1 TRBV4-1 NA TGCGCCAGCAGCCAAGATCCAGGGGGCAGGACTGAAGCTTTCTTT CASSQDPGGRTEAFF
TRBJ2-4 NA TRBV11-2 NA TGTGCCAGCACCCTCTTTGGGAGAAACATTCAGTACTTC CASTLFGRNIQYF
TRBJ2-3 TRBD2 TRBV9 NA TGTGCCAGCAGCGTAGTAGCGGGGGGCACAGATACGCAGTATTTT CASSVVAGGTDTQYF
TRBJ2-7 NA TRBV11-2 NA TGTGCCAGCACCCGACCCGGACAGCCCTACGAGCAGTACTTC CASTRPGQPYEQYF
TRBJ1-2 NA TRBV6-6 NA TGTGCCAGCAGTTACTCGGGGGGGCAGAGTCGCTATGGCTACACCTTC CASSYSGGQSRYGYTF
TRBJ1-2 TRBD1 TRBV6-5 NA TGTGCCAGCAGTTACTCTGCCGGGACAGGGGGCGGGAACACCTTC CASSYSAGTGGGNTF
TRBJ1-2 NA TRBV19 once TGTGCCAGTAGTTTTACCGGCGGGGTACAGGCCTACTATGGCTACACCTTC CASSFTGGVQAYYGYTF
TRBJ2-7 NA TRBV6-6 NA TGTGCCAGCAGTTACTCGACACGTTACGAGCAGTACTTC CASSYSTRYEQYF
TRBJ2-7 NA TRBV4-1 NA TGCGCCAGCAGCCGAGGGGGTACGGGGAGAGGTTACGAGCAGTACTTC CASSRGGTGRGYEQYF
TRBJ2-3 TRBD1 TRBV23-1 NA TGCGCCAGCAGTCAACCGACAGGGCCAGATACGCAGTATTTT CASSQPTGPDTQYF
TRBJ2-3 NA TRBV4-2 NA TGTGCCAGCAGCCAAGTCCCCCCCGGGAGCGGCGGGGTAAGGGATACGCAGTATTTT CASSQVPPGSGGVRDTQYF
TRBJ1-2 TRBD1 TRBV7-9 NA TGTGCCACCGCAGGGGGCCCCCATGGCTACACCTTC CATAGGPHGYTF
TRBJ1-2 TRBD1 TRBV7-2 NA TGTGCCACCCCCGGCGGGACAGGGCCTGGCTACACCTTC CATPGGTGPGYTF
TRBJ2-5 NA TRBV13 NA TGTGCCAGCAGCTCCCGGGGGCGGGGGCAAGAGACCCAGTACTTC CASSSRGRGQETQYF
TRBJ1-5 NA TRBV7-9 NA TGTGCCAGCAGCTTAGGGCGTGCGTCCGATCAGCCCCAGCATTTT CASSLGRASDQPQHF
TRBJ2-2 NA TRBV6-4 NA TGTGCCAGCAGTGGAAGACTAGGAACCGGGGAGCTGTTTTTT CASSGRLGTGELFF
TRBJ2-7 TRBD1 TRBV4-1 NA TGCGCCAGCAGCCAACCGGGACAGATTAACTACGAGCAGTACTTC CASSQPGQINYEQYF
TRBJ2-2 TRBD1 TRBV19 NA TGTGCCACCGGGACAGTGAACACCGGGGAGCTGTTTTTT CATGTVNTGELFF
TRBJ1-1 NA TRBV6-6 few TGTGCCAGCAGCATCACGGTTTTGAACACTGAAGCTTTCTTT CASSITVLNTEAFF
TRBJ1-4 NA TRBV12-1 NA TGTGCCAGCAGCTTGACAGTCTGGCGTGAAAAACTGTTTTTT CASSLTVWREKLFF
TRBJ2-1 TRBD1 TRBV7-3 NA TGTGCCAGCAGCCTCCACCCAGGGGGCGCGAAAAATGAGCAGTTCTTC CASSLHPGGAKNEQFF
TRBJ2-7 NA TRBV7-9 NA TGTGCCAGCAGCTTAGCGGTAAGGGAGGAGACCTACGAGCAGTACTTC CASSLAVREETYEQYF
TRBJ2-1 TRBD2 TRBV5-1 NA TGCGCCAGCAGTTTAACTAGCGGGGCACTTTACAATGAGCAGTTCTTC CASSLTSGALYNEQFF
TRBJ2-2 NA TRBV14 once TGTGCCAGCAGCCAAGTCCCTACAGGGACCGGGGAGCTGTTTTTT CASSQVPTGTGELFF
TRBJ2-7 TRBD2 TRBV4-1 NA TGCGCCAGCAGCCAAGATAACGGTCACGGTCTAGCGGGGAACTACGAGCAGTACTTC CASSQDNGHGLAGNYEQYF
TRBJ1-1 NA TRBV19 few TGTGCCAGTACCGGGAGCCGGGTCGGTGAAGCTTTCTTT CASTGSRVGEAFF
TRBJ1-2 NA TRBV4-1 NA TGCGCCAGCAGCCTAGACGCGGCCAGGGGCTATGGCTACACCTTC CASSLDAARGYGYTF
TRBJ2-7 NA TRBV4-2 NA TGTGCCAGCAGCCAAGTCGCCCTCGCTATTGACGAGCAGTACTTC CASSQVALAIDEQYF
TRBJ2-7 NA TRBV29-1 NA TGCAGCGTGGCCAGAGGGGCCTACGAGCAGTACTTC CSVARGAYEQYF
TRBJ2-7 TRBD1 TRBV27 once TGTGCCAGCAGTTCACCCCGGACAGGAAATACCTACGAGCAGTACTTC CASSSPRTGNTYEQYF